This T cell receptor beta chain appears in the sequencing data of a study of T cells in Graves' hyperthyroidism and ophthalmopathy. The CDR3 is 12 amino acids. The V end was cut by 1 base, the J end by 12 bases, with 10 bases between. The CDR3 regions of TCR beta were amplified from RNA transcripts. When the TCR CDR3 underwent first-round RT-PCR, the HTBI primer set was used. One entry per CDR3 protein results from TCRdb running MiXCR on the multiplex PCR reads. The table has a few hundred thousand distinct CDR3 sequences, roughly 16% seen once. Diagnostic assessment was based on clinical symptoms, serum thyroxine and TRAb, thyroid ultrasound and orbital computed tomography.

The rearrangement joins TRBV12-3 or TRBV12-4 to TRBJ2-1; D remains unclear. Sequencing input: blood. The receptor was derived from a woman aged 35 to 49 with Graves' ophthalmopathy. The CDR3 nucleotides are TGTGCCAGCAGTTTAGTTGGGCAGTGGCAGTTCTTC. Residues: CASSLVGQWQFF.